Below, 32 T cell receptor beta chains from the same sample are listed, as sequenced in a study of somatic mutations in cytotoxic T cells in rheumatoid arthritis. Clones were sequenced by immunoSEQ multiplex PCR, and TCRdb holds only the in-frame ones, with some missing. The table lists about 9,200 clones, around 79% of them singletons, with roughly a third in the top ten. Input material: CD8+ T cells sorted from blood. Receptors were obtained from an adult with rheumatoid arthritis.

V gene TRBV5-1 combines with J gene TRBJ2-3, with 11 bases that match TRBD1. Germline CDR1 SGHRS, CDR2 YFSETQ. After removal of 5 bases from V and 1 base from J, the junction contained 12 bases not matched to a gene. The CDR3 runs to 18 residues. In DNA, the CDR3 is TGCGCCAGCAGTAGGACAGGGGGCACTAGCGGCCGCACAGATACGCAGTATTTT. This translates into CASSRTGGTSGRTDTQYF.

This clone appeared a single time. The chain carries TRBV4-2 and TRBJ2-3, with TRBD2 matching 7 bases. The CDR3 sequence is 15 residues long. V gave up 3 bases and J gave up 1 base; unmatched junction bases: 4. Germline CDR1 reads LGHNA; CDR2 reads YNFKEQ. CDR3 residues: CASSQGGGRTDTQYF. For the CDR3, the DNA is TGTGCCAGCAGCCAGGGCGGGGGTCGCACAGATACGCAGTATTTT.

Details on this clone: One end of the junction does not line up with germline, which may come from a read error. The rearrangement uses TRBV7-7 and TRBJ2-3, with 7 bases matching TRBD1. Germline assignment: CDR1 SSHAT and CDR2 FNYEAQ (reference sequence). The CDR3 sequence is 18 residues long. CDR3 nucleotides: TGTGCTAGCAGCCCCCGAGACAGGGTCCCCTGCGGCACAGATACGCAGTATTTT. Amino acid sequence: CASSPRDRVPCGTDTQYF.

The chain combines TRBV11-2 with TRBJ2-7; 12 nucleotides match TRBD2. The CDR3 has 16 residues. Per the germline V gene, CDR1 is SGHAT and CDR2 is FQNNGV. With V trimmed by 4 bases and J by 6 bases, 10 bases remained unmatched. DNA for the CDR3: TGTGCCAGCAGCTCCGGGGCGGGACTAGCGGGCCTCGAGCAGTACTTC. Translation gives CASSSGAGLAGLEQYF.

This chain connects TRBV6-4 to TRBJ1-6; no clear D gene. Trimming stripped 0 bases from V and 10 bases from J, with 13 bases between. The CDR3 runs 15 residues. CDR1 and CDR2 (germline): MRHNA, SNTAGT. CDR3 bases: TGTGCCAGCAGTGACTCTGGGGTAGGAGGGTCACCCCTCCACTTT. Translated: CASSDSGVGGSPLHF.

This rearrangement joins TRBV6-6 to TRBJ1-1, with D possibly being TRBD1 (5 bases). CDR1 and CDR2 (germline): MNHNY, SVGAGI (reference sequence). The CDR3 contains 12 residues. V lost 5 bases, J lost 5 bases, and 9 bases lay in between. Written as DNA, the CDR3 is TGTGCCAGCAGTGGGGGGGGGACTGAAGCTTTCTTT. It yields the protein CASSGGGTEAFF.

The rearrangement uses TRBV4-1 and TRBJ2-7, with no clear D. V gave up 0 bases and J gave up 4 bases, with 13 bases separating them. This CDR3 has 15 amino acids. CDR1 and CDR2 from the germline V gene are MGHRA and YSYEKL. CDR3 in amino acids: CASSQEVRLGYEQYF. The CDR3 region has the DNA TGCGCCAGCAGCCAAGAGGTCCGACTCGGGTACGAGCAGTACTTC.

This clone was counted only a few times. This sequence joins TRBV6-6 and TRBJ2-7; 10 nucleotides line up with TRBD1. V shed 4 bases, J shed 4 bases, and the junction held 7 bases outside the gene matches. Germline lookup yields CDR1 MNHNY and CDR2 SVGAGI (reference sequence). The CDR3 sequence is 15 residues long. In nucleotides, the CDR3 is TGTGCCAGCAGTTCCCCGACAGGGGGCGTTTACGAGCAGTACTTC. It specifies CASSSPTGGVYEQYF.

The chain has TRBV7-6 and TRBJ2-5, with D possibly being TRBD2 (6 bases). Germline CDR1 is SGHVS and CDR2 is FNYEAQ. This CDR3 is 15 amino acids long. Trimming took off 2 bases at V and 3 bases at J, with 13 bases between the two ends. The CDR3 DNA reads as TGTGCCAGCAGCTTAAGCTTTTCGGGGGAAGAGACCCAGTACTTC. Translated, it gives CASSLSFSGEETQYF.

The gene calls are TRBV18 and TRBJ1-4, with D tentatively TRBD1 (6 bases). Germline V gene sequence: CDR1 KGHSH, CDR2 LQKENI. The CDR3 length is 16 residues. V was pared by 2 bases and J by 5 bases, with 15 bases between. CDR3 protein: CASSPFWGGSNEKLFF. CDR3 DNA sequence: TGTGCCAGCTCACCATTCTGGGGGGGCTCAAATGAAAAACTGTTTTTT.

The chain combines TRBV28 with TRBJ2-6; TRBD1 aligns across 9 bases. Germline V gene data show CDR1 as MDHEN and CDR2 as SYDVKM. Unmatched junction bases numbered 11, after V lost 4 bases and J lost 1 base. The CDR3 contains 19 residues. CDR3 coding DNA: TGTGCCAGCAGTTCTCTGGACAGGGGACTGTTATCTGGGGCCAACGTCCTGACTTTC. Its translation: CASSSLDRGLLSGANVLTF.

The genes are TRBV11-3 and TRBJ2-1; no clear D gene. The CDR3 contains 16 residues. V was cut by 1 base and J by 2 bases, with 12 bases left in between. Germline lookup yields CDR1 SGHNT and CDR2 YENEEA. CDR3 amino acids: CASSLGGENAYNEQFF. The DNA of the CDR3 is TGTGCCAGCAGCTTAGGCGGAGAGAACGCCTACAATGAGCAGTTCTTC.

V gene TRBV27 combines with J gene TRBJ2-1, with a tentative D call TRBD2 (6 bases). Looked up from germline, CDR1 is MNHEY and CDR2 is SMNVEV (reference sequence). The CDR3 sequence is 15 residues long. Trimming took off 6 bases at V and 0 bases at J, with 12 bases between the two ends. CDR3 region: CASRLAEGSYNEQFF. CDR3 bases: TGTGCCAGCAGATTAGCGGAGGGCTCCTACAATGAGCAGTTCTTC.

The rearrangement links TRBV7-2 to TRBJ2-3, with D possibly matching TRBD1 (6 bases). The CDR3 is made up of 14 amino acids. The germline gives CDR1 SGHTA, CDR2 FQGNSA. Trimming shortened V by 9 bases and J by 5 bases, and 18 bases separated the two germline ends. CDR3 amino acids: CASPSRQDEDTQYF. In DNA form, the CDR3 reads TGTGCCAGTCCCAGCAGACAGGACGAAGATACGCAGTATTTT.

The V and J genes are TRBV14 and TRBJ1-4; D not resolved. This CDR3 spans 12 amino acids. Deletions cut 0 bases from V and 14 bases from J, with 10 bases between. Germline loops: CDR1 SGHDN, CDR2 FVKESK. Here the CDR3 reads CASSQDSVNLFF. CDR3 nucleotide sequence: TGTGCCAGCAGCCAAGATTCCGTAAATCTGTTTTTT.

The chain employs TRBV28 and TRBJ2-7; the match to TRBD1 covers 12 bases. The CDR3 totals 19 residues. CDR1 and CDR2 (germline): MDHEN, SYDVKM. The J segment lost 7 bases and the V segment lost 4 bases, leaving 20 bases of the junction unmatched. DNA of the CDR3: TGTGCCAGCAGTTCTGCATTTGGGGGGACAGGGGGCAACTTAGCGGAGCAGTACTTC. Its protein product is CASSSAFGGTGGNLAEQYF.

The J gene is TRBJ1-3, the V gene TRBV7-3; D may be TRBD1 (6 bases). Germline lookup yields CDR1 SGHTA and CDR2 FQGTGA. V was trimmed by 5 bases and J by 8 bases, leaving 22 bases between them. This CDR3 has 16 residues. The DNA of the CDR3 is TGTGCCAGCAGCGTACAGCTACAGGGTAGCGGATACACCATATATTTT. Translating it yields CASSVQLQGSGYTIYF.

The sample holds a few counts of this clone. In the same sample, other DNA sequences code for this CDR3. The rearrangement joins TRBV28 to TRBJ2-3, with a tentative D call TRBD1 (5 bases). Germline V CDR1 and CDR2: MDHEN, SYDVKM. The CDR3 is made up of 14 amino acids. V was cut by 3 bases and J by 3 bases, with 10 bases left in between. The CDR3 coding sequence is TGTGCCAGCAGTTTTGTTGCAGGGACAGATACGCAGTATTTT. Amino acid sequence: CASSFVAGTDTQYF.

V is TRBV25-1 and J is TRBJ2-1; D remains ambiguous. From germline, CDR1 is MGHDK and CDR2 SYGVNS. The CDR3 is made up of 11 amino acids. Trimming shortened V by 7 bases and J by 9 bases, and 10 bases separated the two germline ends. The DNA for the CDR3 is TGTGCCAGCACCTATTCCACTGAGCAGTTCTTC. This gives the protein CASTYSTEQFF.

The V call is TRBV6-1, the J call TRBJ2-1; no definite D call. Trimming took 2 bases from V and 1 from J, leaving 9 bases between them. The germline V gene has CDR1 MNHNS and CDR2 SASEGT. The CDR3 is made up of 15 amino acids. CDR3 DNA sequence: TGTGCCAGCAGTGAATCGAAAGGGTCCTACAATGAGCAGTTCTTC. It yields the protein CASSESKGSYNEQFF.

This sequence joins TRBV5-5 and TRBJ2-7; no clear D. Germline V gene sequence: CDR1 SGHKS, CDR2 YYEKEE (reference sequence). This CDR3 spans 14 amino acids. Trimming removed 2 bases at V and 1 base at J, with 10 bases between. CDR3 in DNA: TGTGCCAGCAGCTTCCGCATACCGTCCTACGAGCAGTACTTC. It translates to CASSFRIPSYEQYF.

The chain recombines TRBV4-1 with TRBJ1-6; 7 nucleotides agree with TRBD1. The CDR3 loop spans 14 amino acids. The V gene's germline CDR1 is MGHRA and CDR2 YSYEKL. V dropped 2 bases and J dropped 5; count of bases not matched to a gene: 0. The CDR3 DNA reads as TGCGCCAGCAGCCAAACAGGGGATAATTCACCCCTCCACTTT. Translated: CASSQTGDNSPLHF.

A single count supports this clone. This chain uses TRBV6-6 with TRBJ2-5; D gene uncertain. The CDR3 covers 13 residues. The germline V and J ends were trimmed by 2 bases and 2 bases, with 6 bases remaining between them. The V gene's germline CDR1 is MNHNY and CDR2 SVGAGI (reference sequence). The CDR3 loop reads CASSYGPQETQYF. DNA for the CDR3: TGTGCCAGCAGTTACGGACCACAAGAGACCCAGTACTTC.

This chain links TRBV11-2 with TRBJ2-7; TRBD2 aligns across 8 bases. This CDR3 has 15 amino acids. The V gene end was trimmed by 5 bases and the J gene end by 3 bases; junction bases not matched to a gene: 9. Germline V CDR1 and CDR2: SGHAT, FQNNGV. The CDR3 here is CASSLRDGRGYEQYF. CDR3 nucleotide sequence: TGTGCCAGCAGCCTCCGGGACGGGAGGGGCTACGAGCAGTACTTC. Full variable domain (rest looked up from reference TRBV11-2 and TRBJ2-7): EAGVAQSPRYKIIEKRQSVAFWCNPISGHATLYWYQQILGQGPKLLIQFQNNGVVDDSQLPKDRFSAERLKGVDSTLKIQPAKLEDSAVYLCASSLRDGRGYEQYFGPGTRLTVT.

The CDR3: CASSSDHTDTQYF. The CDR3 coding sequence is TGTGCCAGCAGCTCGGACCACACAGATACGCAGTATTTT. V usage is TRBV11-2 and J usage is TRBJ2-3; the D is unclear. Germline values: CDR1 SGHAT, CDR2 FQNNGV. This CDR3 is built from 13 residues. V was shortened by 4 bases and J by 2 bases, with 7 bases between the two germline ends. The entire variable domain, with the rest obtained from reference TRBV11-2 and TRBJ2-3, is as follows: EAGVAQSPRYKIIEKRQSVAFWCNPISGHATLYWYQQILGQGPKLLIQFQNNGVVDDSQLPKDRFSAERLKGVDSTLKIQPAKLEDSAVYLCASSSDHTDTQYFGPGTRLTVL.

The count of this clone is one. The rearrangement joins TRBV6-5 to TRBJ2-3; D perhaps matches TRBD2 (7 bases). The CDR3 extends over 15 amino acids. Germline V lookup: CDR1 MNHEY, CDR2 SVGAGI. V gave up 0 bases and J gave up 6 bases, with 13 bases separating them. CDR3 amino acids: CASSYSGGAADTQYF. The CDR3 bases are TGTGCCAGCAGTTACTCGGGGGGGGCCGCCGATACGCAGTATTTT.

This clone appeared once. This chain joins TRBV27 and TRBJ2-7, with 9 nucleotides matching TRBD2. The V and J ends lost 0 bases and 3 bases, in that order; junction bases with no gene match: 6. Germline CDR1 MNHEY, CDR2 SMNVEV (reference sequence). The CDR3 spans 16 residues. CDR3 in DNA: TGTGCCAGCAGTTTATCGCAGCGGGAGGTCCTCTACGAGCAGTACTTC. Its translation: CASSLSQREVLYEQYF.

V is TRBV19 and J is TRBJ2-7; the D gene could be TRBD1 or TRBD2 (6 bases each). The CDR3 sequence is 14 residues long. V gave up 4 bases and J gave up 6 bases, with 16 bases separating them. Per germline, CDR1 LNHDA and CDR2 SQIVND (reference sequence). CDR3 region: CASSRDRRGSEQYF. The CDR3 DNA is TGTGCCAGTAGTAGAGACAGGAGGGGCAGCGAGCAGTACTTC. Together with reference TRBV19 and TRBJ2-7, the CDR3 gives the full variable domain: DGGITQSPKYLFRKEGQNVTLSCEQNLNHDAMYWYRQDPGQGLRLIYYSQIVNDFQKGDIAEGYSVSREKKESFPLTVTSAQKNPTAFYLCASSRDRRGSEQYFGPGTRLTVT.

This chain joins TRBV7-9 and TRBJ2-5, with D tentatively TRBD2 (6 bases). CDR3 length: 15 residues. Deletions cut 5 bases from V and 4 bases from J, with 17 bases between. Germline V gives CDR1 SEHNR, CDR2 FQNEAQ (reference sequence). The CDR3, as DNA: TGTGCCAGCAGCCGGGTAGGAGGGGTTAGAGAGACCCAGTACTTC. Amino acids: CASSRVGGVRETQYF.

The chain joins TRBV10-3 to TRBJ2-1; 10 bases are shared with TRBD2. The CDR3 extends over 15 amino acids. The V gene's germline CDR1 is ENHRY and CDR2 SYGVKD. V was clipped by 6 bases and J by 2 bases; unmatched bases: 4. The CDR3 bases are TGTGCCATCAGGTTAAGCGGGGGGGCCTACAATGAGCAGTTCTTC. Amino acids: CAIRLSGGAYNEQFF.

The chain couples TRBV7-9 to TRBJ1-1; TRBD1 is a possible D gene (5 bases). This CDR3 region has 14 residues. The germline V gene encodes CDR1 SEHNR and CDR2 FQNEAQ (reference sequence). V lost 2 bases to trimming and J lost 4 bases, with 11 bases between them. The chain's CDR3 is CASSLQGMSTEAFF. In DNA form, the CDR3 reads TGTGCCAGCAGCTTACAGGGTATGAGCACTGAAGCTTTCTTT.

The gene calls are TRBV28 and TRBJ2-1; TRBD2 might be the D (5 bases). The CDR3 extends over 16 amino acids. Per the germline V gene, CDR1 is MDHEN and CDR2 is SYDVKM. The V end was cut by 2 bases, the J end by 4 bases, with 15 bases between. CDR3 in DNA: TGTGCCAGCAGTTTAATGGGTGACGGGAAATACAATGAGCAGTTCTTC. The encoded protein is CASSLMGDGKYNEQFF. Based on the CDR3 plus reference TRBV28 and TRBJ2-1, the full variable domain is DVKVTQSSRYLVKRTGEKVFLECVQDMDHENMFWYRQDPGLGLRLIYFSYDVKMKEKGDIPEGYSVSREKKERFSLILESASTNQTSMYLCASSLMGDGKYNEQFFGPGTRLTVL.